The next 22 T cell receptor beta chains were all read from a single sample in a study of blood T cells in healthy people across ages. A sample-barcoded 5' primer and a J-beta primer mix were used in a second PCR of roughly 6 to 12 cycles. TCRdb processed the 5' RACE reads anew with MiXCR; each CDR3 protein has one entry. The sample yields roughly 1.4 million distinct CDR3 sequences, 59% seen once. Sequencing was performed on blood. The receptors were sampled from a man between 18 and 29 years old in good health.

The J gene is TRBJ1-1, the V gene TRBV6-5; D not resolved. This CDR3 region has 15 residues. V was clipped by 8 bases and J by 1 base, with 17 bases between them. CDR1 and CDR2 from the germline V gene are MNHEY and SVGAGI. CDR3 sequence reads: CASLSEYSENTEAFF. The CDR3 DNA reads TGTGCCAGCCTCTCTGAGTACAGTGAGAACACTGAAGCTTTCTTT.

In regard to this clonotype: An end of the junction does not agree with germline; a read error may underlie this. The J gene is TRBJ2-3, the V gene TRBV5-1; 7 bases fit TRBD1. Germline CDR1 SGHRS, CDR2 YFSETQ. The CDR3 runs 17 residues. The CDR3 coding sequence is TGCGCCAGCAGCTTGGGAGGGCTGGGGGACAGCAGAGATACGCAGTATTTT. It encodes CASSLGGLGDSRDTQYF.

The chain employs TRBV5-1 and TRBJ2-7; D is tentatively TRBD1 or TRBD2 (5 bases each). The end of the DNA aligns better with TRBJ2-5, so the J call may be wrong. There are 16 residues in the CDR3. Looked up from germline, CDR1 is SGHRS and CDR2 is YFSETQ. This chain's CDR3 is CASSVSRDPHRETQYF. As DNA, the CDR3 is TGCGCCAGCAGCGTTTCCCGGGACCCACACCGCGAGACCCAGTACTTC.

This clonotype was recorded a few times. The J gene is TRBJ1-5, the V gene TRBV12-3 or TRBV12-4; 12 nucleotides align to TRBD1. The CDR3 is 15 amino acids. With 6 bases clipped from V and 4 bases from J, the junction kept 4 bases outside the gene matches. Written as DNA, the CDR3 is TGTGCCAGCAGCGGGACAGGGGGCATGAATCAGCCCCAGCATTTT. It codes for CASSGTGGMNQPQHF.

The chain joins TRBV12-3 or TRBV12-4 to TRBJ1-1, with 12 bases aligning to TRBD1. V lost 6 bases to trimming and J lost 5 bases; unmatched junction nucleotides: 16. The CDR3 covers 18 residues. CDR3 nucleotides: TGTGCCAGCAGGCCCCGGAGGGGACAGGGGGCGATTTGGACTGAAGCTTTCTTT. Translated, it gives CASRPRRGQGAIWTEAFF.

The chain joins TRBV4-3 to TRBJ2-4, with D uncertain. This CDR3 comprises 17 residues. Trimming left V 0 bases short and J 1 base short, with 13 bases between. Germline V gene data show CDR1 as LGHNA and CDR2 as YSLEER. CDR3 coding DNA: TGCGCCAGCAGCCAAGATGCGCGGATAGGGGCCAAAAACATTCAGTACTTC. This encodes CASSQDARIGAKNIQYF.

This clonotype was observed a few times. The chain is built from TRBV20-1 and TRBJ2-7; the D gene is possibly TRBD1 (6 bases). Germline CDR1 DFQATT, CDR2 SNEGSKA (reference sequence). Deletions cut 7 bases from V and 2 bases from J, with 21 bases between. The CDR3 runs to 15 residues. For the CDR3, the DNA is TGCAGTGTTGGACAGAGCTCACTCGGGGCCTACGAGCAGTACTTC. This translates into CSVGQSSLGAYEQYF.

The rearrangement joins TRBV7-6 to TRBJ2-5; unclear D gene. CDR1 is SGHVS, CDR2 FNYEAQ, per germline. This CDR3 is built from 14 residues. V lost 1 base and J 7 bases, leaving 13 bases between the germline ends. CDR3 residues: CASSLDGPPATQYF. The CDR3 nucleotides read TGTGCCAGCAGCTTAGATGGTCCCCCCGCGACCCAGTACTTC.

The chain couples TRBV7-8 to TRBJ2-7; 10 nucleotides align to TRBD1. The CDR3 runs to 14 residues. J gave up 6 bases and V 3 bases, and 5 bases lay outside the gene matches. CDR1 and CDR2 (germline): SGHVS, FQNEAQ. CDR3 sequence (DNA): TGTGCCAGCAGCTTGGCTCGGACAGGGGGCGAGCAGTACTTC. As protein: CASSLARTGGEQYF. The full variable domain, in which reference TRBV7-8 and TRBJ2-7 provide the parts outside the CDR3, is GAGVSQSPRYKVAKRGQDVALRCDPISGHVSLFWYQQALGQGPEFLTYFQNEAQLDKSGLPSDRFFAERPEGSVSTLKIQRTQQEDSAVYLCASSLARTGGEQYFGPGTRLTVT.

In this sample, this clonotype turned up once. The chain couples TRBV20-1 to TRBJ1-1, with D possibly matching TRBD1 (5 bases). CDR1 and CDR2 (germline): DFQATT, SNEGSKA (reference sequence). V was pared by 0 bases and J by 3 bases, with 14 bases between. This CDR3 is built from 15 residues. The CDR3 DNA is TGCAGTGCTAGAGAGCCGGGACCGGATGACACTGAAGCTTTCTTT. Protein sequence: CSAREPGPDDTEAFF.

The sample holds a few counts of this clonotype. The V call is TRBV29-1, the J call TRBJ2-7; 7 nucleotides match TRBD2. Germline V lookup: CDR1 SQVTM, CDR2 ANQGSEA. The CDR3 spans 13 residues. Trimming removed 7 bases from V and 0 bases from J; junction bases left unmatched: 6. The CDR3 coding sequence is TGCAGCGCCCTGGCGGGGGACTCCTACGAGCAGTACTTC. Amino acids: CSALAGDSYEQYF.

This sequence joins TRBV29-1 and TRBJ2-7, with 11 positions matching TRBD1. CDR3 size: 13 residues. Germline CDR1 is SQVTM and CDR2 is ANQGSEA. The J segment lost 6 bases and the V segment lost 5 bases, leaving 6 bases of the junction unmatched. CDR3 loop: CSVPTGTGGEQYF. DNA for the CDR3: TGCAGCGTTCCTACCGGGACAGGGGGCGAGCAGTACTTC.

The chain is built from TRBV27 and TRBJ2-1, with TRBD2 matching over 13 bases. Per the germline V gene, CDR1 is MNHEY and CDR2 is SMNVEV (reference sequence). The CDR3 is 16 residues long. The J segment lost 8 bases and the V segment lost 4 bases, leaving 8 bases of the junction unmatched. For the CDR3, the DNA is TGTGCCAGCAGTTCTCCGGGACTAGCGGGAATTTATGAGCAGTTCTTC. This codes for CASSSPGLAGIYEQFF.

This clonotype was detected a few times. V is TRBV20-1 and J is TRBJ2-7, with D possibly TRBD2 on 7 matching bases. The germline V gene has CDR1 DFQATT and CDR2 SNEGSKA (reference sequence). CDR3 length equals 14 residues. Trimming stripped 0 bases from V and 7 bases from J, with 16 bases between. In nucleotides, the CDR3 is TGCAGTGCTAGAGAGCGGGGGCCGGACAGAGAGCAGTACTTC. Translating it yields CSARERGPDREQYF.

This chain links TRBV12-3 or TRBV12-4 with TRBJ1-1, with a tentative D call TRBD1 (5 bases). The CDR3 spans 12 residues. Between the trimmed V and J ends, which lost 7 bases and 4 bases, there was a span of 10 bases. The CDR3 DNA reads as TGTGCCAGCACTTGGGGGACCACTGAAGCTTTCTTT. Protein sequence: CASTWGTTEAFF.

This clonotype appeared a few times. V is TRBV7-8 and J is TRBJ2-5; D possibly matches TRBD1 or TRBD2 (5 bases each). CDR1 is SGHVS and CDR2 is FQNEAQ in the germline V gene. The CDR3 is 16 residues long. V gave up 3 bases and J gave up 0 bases, with 14 bases separating them. This CDR3 is CASSLRGFKDQETQYF. The CDR3 DNA reads as TGTGCCAGCAGCTTGAGGGGATTTAAAGACCAAGAGACCCAGTACTTC.

V gene TRBV3-1 combines with J gene TRBJ2-4; D unclear. The CDR3 length is 14 residues. Germline values: CDR1 LGHDT, CDR2 YNNKEL (reference sequence). The V gene lost 0 bases and the J gene lost 9 bases, with 12 bases spanning the gap. The CDR3 spells CASSQDSAGTIQYF. CDR3 nucleotide sequence: TGTGCCAGCAGCCAAGATTCGGCAGGAACCATTCAGTACTTC.

V usage is TRBV27 and J usage is TRBJ2-1; TRBD2 matches at 8 bases. V was clipped by 2 bases and J by 2 bases; unmatched bases: 2. Germline V gene sequence: CDR1 MNHEY, CDR2 SMNVEV (reference sequence). The CDR3 contains 15 residues. This CDR3 is CASSLGGRTYNEQFF. In nucleotides, the CDR3 is TGTGCCAGCAGTTTAGGCGGGAGGACCTACAATGAGCAGTTCTTC.

The rearrangement joins TRBV27 to TRBJ1-4; no definite D call. The CDR3 is 15 amino acids. The germline V and J ends were trimmed by 7 bases and 8 bases, with 20 bases remaining between them. Germline values: CDR1 MNHEY, CDR2 SMNVEV (reference sequence). CDR3 loop: CASKRSLGAGEKLFF. The CDR3 coding sequence is TGTGCCAGCAAAAGAAGCTTGGGCGCGGGGGAAAAACTGTTTTTT. Based on the CDR3 plus reference TRBV27 and TRBJ1-4, the full variable domain is EAQVTQNPRYLITVTGKKLTVTCSQNMNHEYMSWYRQDPGLGLRQIYYSMNVEVTDKGDVPEGYKVSRKEKRNFPLILESPSPNQTSLYFCASKRSLGAGEKLFFGSGTQLSVL.

The J gene is TRBJ2-1, the V gene TRBV11-3, with D possibly being TRBD1 (6 bases). CDR1 and CDR2 from the germline V gene are SGHNT and YENEEA. CDR3 length equals 15 residues. V gave up 4 bases and J gave up 2 bases, with 12 bases separating them. The CDR3 here is CASSSYRAPYNEQFF. CDR3 DNA: TGTGCCAGCAGCTCCTACAGGGCCCCCTACAATGAGCAGTTCTTC.

This rearrangement joins TRBV6-6 to TRBJ1-1, with D maybe TRBD1 (6 bases). The CDR3 length is 17 residues. Germline V gene data show CDR1 as MNHNY and CDR2 as SVGAGI (reference sequence). V lost 4 bases and J 5 bases, leaving 23 bases between the germline ends. The CDR3 protein is CASSWGTTGPRKTEAFF. CDR3 nucleotide sequence: TGTGCCAGCAGTTGGGGAACAACAGGGCCGAGGAAGACTGAAGCTTTCTTT.

This clonotype has a handful of counts. V is TRBV20-1 and J is TRBJ2-7; tentative D call: TRBD2 (5 bases). The V gene lost 3 bases and the J gene lost 3 bases, with 12 bases spanning the gap. The V gene's germline CDR1 is DFQATT and CDR2 SNEGSKA (reference sequence). This CDR3 has 13 amino acids. CDR3 region: CSASPSEDYEQYF. In nucleotides, the CDR3 is TGCAGTGCTAGCCCATCGGAGGACTACGAGCAGTACTTC.